This T cell receptor beta chain stems from a study of cytomegalovirus exposure and HLA in healthy donors. Study-wide results and caveats: Confirmation was obtained in vitro that three CMV-associated chains are specific for CMV antigens. A later analysis reportedly identified an Asian-associated ancestry cluster as carrying fewer N-insertions than the 666-donor mean.

Details on this clone: Its antigen remains unidentified.

There are 17 residues in the CDR3. V lost 1 base, J lost 2 bases, and 6 bases stayed unmatched. Germline CDR1 reads LGHNA; CDR2 reads YNFKEQ. PCR amplification relied on 60 Vbeta primers (plus 13 Jbeta primers). The protocol was immunoSEQ multiplex PCR, while the TCRdb copy is restricted to in-frame clones and leaves out a portion. The sample shows just over 150,000 clones, about 88% of them seen only once. This chain uses TRBV4-2 with TRBJ2-5, with TRBD2 matching over 11 bases. The TCR comes from a man younger than 30 in good health and CMV-seropositive. Sequencing input: PBMCs. This chain's CDR3 is CASSQAMVAGGQETQYF. Here the CDR3 DNA reads TGTGCCAGCAGCCAAGCGATGGTAGCGGGGGGGCAAGAGACCCAGTACTTC.